This T cell receptor beta chain appears in the sequencing data of a study of T cell responses to AZD1222 COVID-19 vaccine (dated by TCRdb to the early 2020s). Regarding the study in general: A total of roughly 240 trial participants underwent TCR sequencing, of whom 207 received two doses of AZD1222 and some 26 received two doses of the MenACWY control vaccine. Trial participants were enrolled by age into subgroups of 18-55, 56-69 and 70-plus years, and around 150, 28 and 57 TCR-sequenced participants, respectively, were included in these subgroups. Summary of the overall study and its limitations: The whole spike protein was spanned by vaccine-associated CD4 TCRs, and dominant responses were seen in regions 160-218 and 743-854. Only five or six AZD1222 recipients were SARS-CoV-2 seropositive at baseline, limiting conclusions about previously exposed vaccinees. Participants were mostly white British, with more females than males. The authors suggested clonal diversity may have been underestimated. Reportedly, almost half of the unique spike-specific TCRs recognized epitopes lying outside the regions that are mutated in the B.1.351 and B.1.1.7 variants. Spike-specific TCR breadth and depth rose significantly after two AZD1222 doses compared with day 0 and with MenACWY recipients. In the small 56-69-year group, the increase in depth fell short of significance, most likely because of low power. Because no day 14 peak-response samples were available, the repertoires could be characterized only after the peak T cell response.

The CDR3 numbers 14 residues from cysteine through phenylalanine. This entry keeps only the CDR3 DNA: 42 bases, framed from base 1. Per the germline V gene (reference sequence), LGHDT is the CDR1 and YNNKEL is the CDR2. The trim is 7 bases for V and 6 bases for J, with a gap of 13 bases between the germline ends. This specimen's time point label, per the study, means: about 28 days (+/-7) after the second vaccine dose. Because spike-specific TCR depth and breadth did not differ between the two schedules, AZD1222 recipients who got a second dose at roughly 4 weeks were pooled with those who got a second dose at roughly 12 weeks. Vaccinee samples came from UK trials COV001 and COV002, including a single-blind randomized controlled phase 2/3 trial of AZD1222 (ChAdOx1 nCoV-19) in healthy adults. For TCRbeta chain sequencing, PBMC samples were collected from trial participants at day 0 and at day 28 after the second dose.

The CDR3 regions of human TCRbeta chains were analyzed by immunosequencing. As for how the authors treated the data: Repertoire TCRs were matched against a reference library of SARS-CoV-2-specific TCRs generated with the MIRA antigen-specificity platform. Breadth meant the fraction of unique TCRs that were SARS-CoV-2-associated, whereas depth meant the fraction of total T cells that were SARS-CoV-2-associated. Using the MIRA data, each spike-specific TCR was assigned both to the spike region to which the TCR was reactive and to a CD4 or CD8 class. Log10-transformed breadth and depth values were compared by one-way ANOVA with Sidak's multiple comparisons tests. The clones in this table, taken by TCRdb from immuneACCESS, are in-frame only. Not every clone is retained; where verified, under half of the shortfall comes from an unresolved V gene, and the cause of the rest is unknown. The DNA was the basis for D and trimming; V, J and clone size are from that table. The sample has fewer than 85,000 clones on record, around 87% of them singletons. The ten top clones hold more than 15% of the sample.

Turning to this clone: The specificity of this receptor is unknown. No quality values exist for individual bases; no much larger clone is one base distant.

Recombination joined TRBV3-1 (or the pseudogene TRBV3-2) with TRBJ1-6; the D gene is perhaps TRBD1, on 6 matching bases. This receptor was obtained from an adult who received the AZD1222 COVID-19 vaccine. The sample in question was peripheral blood, obtained 28 days after the second AZD1222 dose. The DNA sequence is as follows: TGTGCCAGCAACGCGGGGGCAGGTAATTCACCCCTCCACTTT. This gives the protein CASNAGAGNSPLHF.